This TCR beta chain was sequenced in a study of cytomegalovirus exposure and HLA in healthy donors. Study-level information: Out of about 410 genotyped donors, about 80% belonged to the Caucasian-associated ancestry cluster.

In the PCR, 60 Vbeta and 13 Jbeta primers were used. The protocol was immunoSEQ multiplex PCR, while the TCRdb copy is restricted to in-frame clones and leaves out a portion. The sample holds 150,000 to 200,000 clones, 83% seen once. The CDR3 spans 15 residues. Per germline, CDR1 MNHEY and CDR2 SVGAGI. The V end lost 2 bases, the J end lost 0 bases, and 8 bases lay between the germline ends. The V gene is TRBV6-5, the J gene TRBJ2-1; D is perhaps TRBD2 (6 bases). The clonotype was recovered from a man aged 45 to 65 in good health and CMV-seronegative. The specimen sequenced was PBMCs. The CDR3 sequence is CASSYGGISYNEQFF. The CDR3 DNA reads TGTGCCAGCAGTTACGGGGGGATCTCCTACAATGAGCAGTTCTTC.